The clone carrying this TCR beta chain was counted only a few times. What it recognizes is unknown. TCRdb keeps only in-frame clones here, not all; method: immunoSEQ multiplex PCR. The data show about 79,000 clones, around 85% seen once. This CDR3 has 16 amino acids. Germline loops: CDR1 SGHNT, CDR2 YYREEE (reference sequence). Trimming cost V 0 bases and J 0 bases, with 12 bases left between them. This record comes from a study of OX40 agonist ivuxolimab in advanced cancers. Any history of autoimmune disease or systemic immunosuppression disqualified patients. General study points: Doses of 0.1 to 3.0 mg/kg were accompanied by clonal expansion of CD4+ and CD8+ blood T cells by week 6. Partial responders treated at 0.1-3.0 mg/kg exhibited clonal expansion among the lowest measured.

Sequencing used CD4+ or CD8+ T cells sorted from blood, obtained in a trial of the OX40 agonist ivuxolimab. The sequence was collected from an adult with an advanced solid tumor such as melanoma, head and neck, liver or kidney cancer. The chain joins TRBV5-4 to TRBJ1-1, with D possibly being TRBD1 (5 bases). CDR3 loop: CASSLGLTDMNTEAFF. CDR3 in DNA: TGTGCCAGCAGCTTGGGACTGACGGACATGAACACTGAAGCTTTCTTT.